By share, the clone carrying this T cell receptor beta chain counts as medium-sized. As yet, its antigen is unknown. Study results and caveats: Tumor Treg TCRs overlapped most with tumor naive CD4+ cells.

TCRdb fed the 5' RACE reads into MiXCR, producing one record per CDR3 protein. Among 7,200 or so distinct CDR3 sequences listed, approximately 40% were seen once. V lost 4 bases to trimming and J lost 4 bases, with 8 bases between them. The CDR3 consists of 13 residues. Germline CDR1 reads SGHKS; CDR2 reads YYEKEE (reference sequence). This sequence originates from a female donor with breast cancer. The chain couples TRBV5-5 to TRBJ2-2, with D unclear. Sequenced sample: memory CD4+ T cells sorted from blood. Subset here: memory CD4+ T cells, CD4+CD45RO+CD25-. The CDR3 here is CASSPVITGELFF. The DNA of the CDR3 is TGTGCCAGCAGCCCGGTGATCACCGGGGAGCTGTTTTTT.